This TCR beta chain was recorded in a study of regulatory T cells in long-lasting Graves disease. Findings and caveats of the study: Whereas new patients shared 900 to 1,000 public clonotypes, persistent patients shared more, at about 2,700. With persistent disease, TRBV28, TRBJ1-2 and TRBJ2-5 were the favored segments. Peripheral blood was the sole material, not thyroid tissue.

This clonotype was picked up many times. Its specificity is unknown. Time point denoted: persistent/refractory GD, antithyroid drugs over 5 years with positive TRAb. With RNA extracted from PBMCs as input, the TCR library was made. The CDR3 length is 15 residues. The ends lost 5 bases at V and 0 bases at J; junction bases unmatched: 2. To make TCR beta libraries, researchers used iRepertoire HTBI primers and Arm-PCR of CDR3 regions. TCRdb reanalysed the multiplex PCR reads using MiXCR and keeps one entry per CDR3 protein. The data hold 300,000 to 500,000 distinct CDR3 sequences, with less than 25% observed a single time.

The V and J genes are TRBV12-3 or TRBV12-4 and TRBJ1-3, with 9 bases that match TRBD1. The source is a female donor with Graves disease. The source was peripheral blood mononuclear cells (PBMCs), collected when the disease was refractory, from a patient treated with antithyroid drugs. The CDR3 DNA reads TGTGCCAGCAGTCCGACAGGGGGCTCTGGAAACACCATATATTTT. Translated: CASSPTGGSGNTIYF.